The entry below describes one TCR beta chain. Its target is unknown. This specimen comes from a study of T cells in localized non-small cell lung cancer. Study-level findings and limits: Longer overall survival associated with higher blood T cell density; shorter survival with higher adjacent-lung clonality.

The V gene lost 1 base and the J gene lost 4 bases, with 11 bases spanning the gap. The germline V gene has CDR1 SGHRS and CDR2 YFSETQ. CDR3 length: 15 amino acids. Clones were read by immunoSEQ multiplex PCR, and TCRdb kept only the in-frame ones, dropping some. The data hold over 70,000 clones, with roughly nine tenths observed a single time. The rearrangement joins TRBV5-1 to TRBJ2-2; D possibly corresponds to TRBD1 (6 bases). The sequence was obtained from a male donor aged 60 or older with stage III squamous cell lung carcinoma. The source material was peripheral blood, sampled before any cancer treatment. CDR3 loop: CASSLLGRGTGELFF. CDR3 nucleotide sequence: TGCGCCAGCAGCTTGTTGGGCAGGGGCACCGGGGAGCTGTTTTTT.